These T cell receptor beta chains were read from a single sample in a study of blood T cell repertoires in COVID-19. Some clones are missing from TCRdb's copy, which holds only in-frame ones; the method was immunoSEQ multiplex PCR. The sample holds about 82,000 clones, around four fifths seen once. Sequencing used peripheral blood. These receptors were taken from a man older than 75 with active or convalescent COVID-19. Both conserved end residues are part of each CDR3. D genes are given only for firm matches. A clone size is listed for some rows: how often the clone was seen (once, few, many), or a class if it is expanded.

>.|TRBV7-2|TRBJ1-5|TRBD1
CASSRGQGHFNQPQHF
TGTGCCAGCAGTCGGGGACAGGGGCATTTCAATCAGCCCCAGCATTTT
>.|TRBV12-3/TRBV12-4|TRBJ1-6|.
CATSTRSSPLHF
TGTGCCACCAGTACTAGGTCATCACCCCTCCACTTT
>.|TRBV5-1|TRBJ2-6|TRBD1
CASSAPGQGISGANVLTF
TGCGCCAGCAGCGCCCCGGGACAGGGAATCTCTGGGGCCAACGTCCTGACTTTC
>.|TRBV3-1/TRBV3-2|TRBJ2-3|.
CATTGFWTDTQYF
TGTGCCACCACGGGGTTTTGGACAGATACGCAGTATTTT
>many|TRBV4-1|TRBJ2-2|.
CASSHSMGAGGELFF
TGCGCCAGCAGCCATTCCATGGGGGCCGGCGGGGAGCTGTTTTTT
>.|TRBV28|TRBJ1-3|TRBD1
CASKPGTGPFSGNTIYF
TGTGCCAGCAAACCCGGGACAGGTCCCTTCTCTGGAAACACCATATATTTT
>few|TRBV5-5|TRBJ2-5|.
CASSLDYTILGTQYF
TGTGCCAGCAGCTTGGACTATACTATCCTCGGGACCCAGTACTTC
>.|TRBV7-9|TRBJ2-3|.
CASSFGASDGTDTQYF
TGTGCCAGCAGCTTTGGCGCTAGCGACGGCACAGATACGCAGTATTTT
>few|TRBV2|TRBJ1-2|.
CASSEALQGYYGYTF
TGTGCCAGCAGTGAAGCGCTTCAGGGGTACTATGGCTACACCTTC
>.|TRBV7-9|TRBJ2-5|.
CASSPRTDYQETQYF
TGTGCCAGCAGCCCTCGGACAGACTATCAAGAGACCCAGTACTTC
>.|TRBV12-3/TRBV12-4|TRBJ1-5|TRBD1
CASRQGADQPQHF
TGTGCCAGCAGACAGGGGGCGGATCAGCCCCAGCATTTT
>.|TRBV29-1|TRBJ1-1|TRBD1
CSATTGATEAFF
TGCAGCGCTACTACAGGGGCCACTGAAGCTTTCTTT
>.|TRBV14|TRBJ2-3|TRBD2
CASSQGLADTNTQYF
TGTGCCAGCAGCCAAGGACTAGCGGACACGAATACGCAGTATTTT
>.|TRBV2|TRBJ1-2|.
CARGQLLDYGYTF
TGTGCCAGGGGACAACTTCTTGACTATGGCTACACCTTC
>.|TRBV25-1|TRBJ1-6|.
CASRAGRNSPLHF
TGTGCCAGCAGGGCAGGGCGGAATTCACCCCTCCACTTT
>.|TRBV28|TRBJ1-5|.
CASSLVQGVYSNQPQHF
TGTGCCAGCAGTTTAGTCCAAGGGGTCTATAGCAATCAGCCCCAGCATTTT
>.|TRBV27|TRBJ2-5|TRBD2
CASSFGGAGFQETQYF
TGTGCCAGCAGTTTTGGAGGAGCGGGATTCCAAGAGACCCAGTACTTC
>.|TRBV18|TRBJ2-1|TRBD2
CASSPSWTSDEQFF
TGTGCCAGCTCACCTTCATGGACTAGCGATGAGCAGTTCTTC
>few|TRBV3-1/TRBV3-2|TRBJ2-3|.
CASSQDENTQYF
TGTGCCAGCAGCCAAGACGAGAATACGCAGTATTTT
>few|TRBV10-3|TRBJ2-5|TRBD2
CAISYRGGRETQYF
TGTGCCATCAGTTATCGCGGGGGACGAGAGACCCAGTACTTC
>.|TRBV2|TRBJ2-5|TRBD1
CASSEDRGLETQYF
TGTGCCAGCAGTGAAGACAGGGGGCTAGAGACCCAGTACTTC
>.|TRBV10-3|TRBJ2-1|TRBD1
CALRGDDRGNEQFF
TGTGCCCTCAGGGGGGATGACAGGGGCAATGAGCAGTTCTTC
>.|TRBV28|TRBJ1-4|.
CASTPTGTGNEKLFF
TGTGCCAGCACCCCCACAGGCACCGGGAATGAAAAACTGTTTTTT
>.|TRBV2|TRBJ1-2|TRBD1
CASRRDSINYGYTF
TGTGCCAGCAGAAGGGACAGCATAAACTATGGCTACACCTTC
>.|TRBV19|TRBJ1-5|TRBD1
CASSGTAGNQPQHF
TGTGCCAGTAGCGGGACAGCAGGCAATCAGCCCCAGCATTTT
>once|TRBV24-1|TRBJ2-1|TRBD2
CATSPGSGSGNEQFF
TGTGCCACCAGTCCGGGTAGCGGGAGTGGCAATGAGCAGTTCTTC
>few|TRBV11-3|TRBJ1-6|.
CASSATAGNNSPLHF
TGTGCCAGCAGCGCCACCGCAGGAAATAATTCACCCCTCCACTTT
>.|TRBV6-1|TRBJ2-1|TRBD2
CASSEVRLAGNEQFF
TGTGCCAGCAGTGAAGTGAGGCTAGCGGGCAATGAGCAGTTCTTC
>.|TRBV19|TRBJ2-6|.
CASSGRTISGANVLTF
TGTGCCAGTAGTGGCCGAACTATCTCTGGGGCCAACGTCCTGACTTTC
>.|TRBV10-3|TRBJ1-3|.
CAISGGDLSGNTIYF
TGTGCCATCAGTGGGGGGGATCTCTCTGGAAACACCATATATTTT
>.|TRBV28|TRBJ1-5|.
CASISFFNQPQHF
TGTGCCAGCATTTCTTTCTTCAATCAGCCCCAGCATTTT
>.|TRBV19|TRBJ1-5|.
CASSYTGTQPQHF
TGTGCCAGTAGTTATACAGGGACTCAGCCCCAGCATTTT
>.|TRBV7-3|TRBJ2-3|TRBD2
CASSLTGGPDTQYF
TGTGCCAGCAGCTTAACGGGAGGGCCGGATACGCAGTATTTT
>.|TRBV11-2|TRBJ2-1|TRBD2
CASSLGTSPTNEQFF
TGTGCCAGCAGCTTAGGGACTAGCCCCACCAATGAGCAGTTCTTC
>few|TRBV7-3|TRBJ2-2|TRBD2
CASSQTSGNTGELFF
TGTGCCAGCAGCCAGACTAGCGGGAACACCGGGGAGCTGTTTTTT
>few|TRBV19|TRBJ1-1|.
CASSIGGGANTEAFF
TGTGCCAGTAGTATAGGGGGAGGGGCGAACACTGAAGCTTTCTTT
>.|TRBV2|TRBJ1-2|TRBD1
CASRDSTGTAGYTF
TGTGCCAGCAGGGATTCGACAGGGACGGCCGGCTACACCTTC
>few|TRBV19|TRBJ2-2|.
CASSIYQGITGELFF
TGTGCCAGTAGTATCTATCAGGGGATCACCGGGGAGCTGTTTTTT
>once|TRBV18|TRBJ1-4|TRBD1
CASSPKTGYGSTNEKLFF
TGTGCCAGCTCACCAAAGACAGGGTACGGTTCAACTAATGAAAAACTGTTTTTT
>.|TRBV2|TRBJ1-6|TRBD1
CASRGETGATPLHF
TGTGCCAGCAGGGGAGAGACAGGGGCAACACCCCTCCACTTT
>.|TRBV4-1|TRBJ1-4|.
CASSQGHHSGYSEKLFF
TGCGCCAGCAGCCAAGGGCATCACTCAGGGTACAGTGAAAAACTGTTTTTT
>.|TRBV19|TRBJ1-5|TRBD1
CASSIDDRDFQPQHF
TGTGCCAGTAGTATAGATGACAGGGATTTTCAGCCCCAGCATTTT
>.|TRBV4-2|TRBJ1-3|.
CASSQSTGNTIYF
TGTGCCAGCAGCCAGTCAACTGGAAACACCATATATTTT
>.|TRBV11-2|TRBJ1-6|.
CASSRPRGASPLHF
TGTGCCAGCAGCCGACCGCGGGGGGCTTCACCCCTCCACTTT
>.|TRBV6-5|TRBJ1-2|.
CASSITEGRYTF
TGTGCCAGCAGTATCACAGAAGGCCGCTACACCTTC
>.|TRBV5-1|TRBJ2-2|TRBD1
CASSLVSGGDYTGELFF
TGCGCCAGCAGCTTGGTATCAGGGGGCGATTACACCGGGGAGCTGTTTTTT
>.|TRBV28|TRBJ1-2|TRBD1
CASRYRGPGESYTF
TGTGCCAGCAGGTACAGGGGACCTGGGGAGAGCTACACCTTC
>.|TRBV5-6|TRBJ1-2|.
CASSLWQFSYGYTF
TGTGCCAGCAGTTTGTGGCAGTTTTCCTATGGCTACACCTTC
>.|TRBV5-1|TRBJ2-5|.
CASGDQDSRGETQYF
TGCGCCAGCGGGGACCAGGACAGTCGCGGGGAGACCCAGTACTTC
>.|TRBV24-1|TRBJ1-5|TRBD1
CATSPDRGNQPQHF
TGTGCCACCAGCCCGGACAGGGGCAATCAGCCCCAGCATTTT
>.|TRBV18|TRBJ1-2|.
CASSPVGDEGYTF
TGTGCCAGCTCACCAGTCGGGGATGAGGGCTACACCTTC
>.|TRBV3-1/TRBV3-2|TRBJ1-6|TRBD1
CASSPGQGLSPLHF
TGTGCCAGCAGCCCGGGACAGGGTCTATCACCCCTCCACTTT
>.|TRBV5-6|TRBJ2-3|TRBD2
CASSLSGAGGRRDTQYF
TGTGCCAGCAGCTTGAGCGGAGCGGGGGGCCGTAGGGATACGCAGTATTTT
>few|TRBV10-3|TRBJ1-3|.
CAISEFSGAGNTIYF
TGTGCCATCAGTGAGTTCTCAGGGGCTGGAAACACCATATATTTT
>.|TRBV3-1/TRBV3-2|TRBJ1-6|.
CASSQGGRGNSPLHF
TGTGCCAGCAGCCAAGGAGGACGGGGTAATTCACCCCTCCACTTT
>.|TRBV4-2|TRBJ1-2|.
CASTRGEGGYGYTF
TGTGCCAGCACCCGAGGGGAGGGGGGGTATGGCTACACCTTC